The 22 T cell receptor beta chains below come from one sample, sequenced in a study of CD8+ T cells in alopecia areata. Once RNA had been extracted, it was reverse transcribed into cDNA to act as the sequencing template. Sequencing used immunoSEQ multiplex PCR; TCRdb keeps in-frame clones, though not all of them. The table includes under 350,000 clones, 58% detected once. The treatment is: oral pan-JAK inhibitor, 5-10 mg twice daily. This specimen consisted of CD4+ T cells sorted from blood, obtained at week 24, from a patient treated with tofacitinib. Every receptor here comes from a human donor with alopecia areata.

The chain has TRBV29-1 and TRBJ2-7, with D perhaps given as TRBD1 or TRBD2 (5 bases each). In germline, CDR1 is SQVTM, CDR2 ANQGSEA. This CDR3 has 11 residues. The V gene lost 3 bases and the J gene lost 6 bases, with 9 bases spanning the gap. In DNA, the CDR3 is TGCAGCGTTGACAGGGAGCGCGAGCAGTACTTC. It translates to CSVDREREQYF.

The V gene is TRBV29-1, the J gene TRBJ2-3, with TRBD1 as a possible D gene (6 bases). CDR3 length: 14 amino acids. Trimming stripped 2 bases from V and 2 bases from J, with 11 bases between. Germline V CDR1 and CDR2: SQVTM, ANQGSEA. CDR3 residues: CSVERQVLTDTQYF. The CDR3 bases are TGCAGCGTTGAAAGACAGGTTCTCACAGATACGCAGTATTTT.

About this clone: The identical CDR3 is also encoded by other nucleotide sequences in the sample. This chain uses TRBV4-1 with TRBJ2-3; D call uncertain. Germline CDR1 reads MGHRA; CDR2 reads YSYEKL. This CDR3 is 14 amino acids long. Trimming pared 1 base from V and 2 bases from J, leaving 7 bases between. The CDR3 DNA reads as TGCGCCAGCAGCCAAGGCAGGTCCACAGATACGCAGTATTTT. Translation: CASSQGRSTDTQYF.

For this clone: The germline gene is not matched at one end of the junction; a read error may be the cause. V and J are TRBV14 and TRBJ2-5; TRBD2 agrees at 11 bases. Germline values: CDR1 SGHDN, CDR2 FVKESK. The CDR3 is made up of 15 amino acids. CDR3 coding DNA: TGTGCCAGCAGCCGCAGTGGGACTAGCGGAGAGGCCCAGTACTTC. Encoded protein: CASSRSGTSGEAQYF. The full variable domain, rest sourced from reference TRBV14 and TRBJ2-5, is EAGVTQFPSHSVIEKGQTVTLRCDPISGHDNLYWYRRVMGKEIKFLLHFVKESKQDESGMPNNRFLAERTGGTYSTLKVQPAELEDSGVYFCASSRSGTSGEAQYFGPGTRLLVL.

As for this clone: Different DNA sequences within this sample yield the same CDR3. This chain uses TRBV7-9 with TRBJ2-7; TRBD2 is a possible D gene (6 bases). V lost 1 base to trimming and J lost 2 bases, with 9 bases between them. Germline loops: CDR1 SEHNR, CDR2 FQNEAQ (reference sequence). CDR3 length: 14 residues. The CDR3 region is CASSLDGGPYEQYF. The CDR3 region has the DNA TGTGCCAGCAGCTTAGACGGGGGTCCCTACGAGCAGTACTTC.

This chain uses TRBV5-1 with TRBJ2-2, with unresolved D. The V gene's germline CDR1 is SGHRS and CDR2 YFSETQ. Trimming shortened V by 0 bases and J by 0 bases, and 3 bases separated the two germline ends. The CDR3 loop spans 14 amino acids. The CDR3 sequence: CASSLATNTGELFF. The CDR3 region has the DNA TGCGCCAGCAGCTTGGCCACGAACACCGGGGAGCTGTTTTTT.

This rearrangement joins TRBV2 to TRBJ2-3; weak D call: TRBD1 (5 bases). The CDR3 runs to 15 residues. From germline, CDR1 is SNHLY and CDR2 FYNNEI. Deletions cut 3 bases from V and 7 bases from J, with 17 bases between. CDR3 region: CASSEGPAQGYTQYF. The DNA for the CDR3 is TGTGCCAGCAGTGAGGGGCCCGCCCAAGGGTATACGCAGTATTTT.

This clone was detected only a few times. This chain joins TRBV15 and TRBJ2-3, with D unresolved. The CDR3 is 14 amino acids. Germline CDR1 is LNHNV and CDR2 is YYDKDF (reference sequence). Between the trimmed V and J ends, which lost 1 base and 4 bases, there was a span of 9 bases. The CDR3 region has the DNA TGTGCCACCAGCAGAGGGGATGGGCCAGATACGCAGTATTTT. Encoded protein: CATSRGDGPDTQYF.

Only one count was recorded for this clone. The rearrangement links TRBV6-6 to TRBJ1-2, with 9 nucleotides matching TRBD1. CDR3 length equals 13 residues. Germline trimming cut 6 bases from V and 6 bases from J; bases unmatched to any gene: 5. Germline V CDR1 and CDR2: MNHNY, SVGAGI (reference sequence). This CDR3 reads CASRQTGGNGYTF. The CDR3 nucleotides are TGTGCCAGCAGGCAGACAGGGGGTAATGGCTACACCTTC.

The rearrangement uses TRBV7-2 and TRBJ2-6; D might be TRBD2 (5 bases). The CDR3 is made up of 14 amino acids. V was clipped by 6 bases and J by 4 bases, with 10 bases between them. The germline gives CDR1 SGHTA, CDR2 FQGNSA. The CDR3 nucleotides read TGTGCCAGCAGTTCCCCGGGGGGGGCCAACGTCCTGACTTTC. This codes for CASSSPGGANVLTF.

This clone was observed a handful of times. The chain employs TRBV19 and TRBJ2-3; D is uncertain. This CDR3 spans 11 amino acids. The V and J ends lost 4 bases and 2 bases respectively, with 1 base between them. Germline loops: CDR1 LNHDA, CDR2 SQIVND (reference sequence). In DNA, the CDR3 is TGTGCCAGTAGTACCACAGATACGCAGTATTTT. Translated, it gives CASSTTDTQYF.

This rearrangement joins TRBV5-1 to TRBJ1-2; 7 bases fit TRBD1. V trimming: 4 bases; J trimming: 2 bases; junction bases outside the gene matches: 5. Per the germline V gene, CDR1 is SGHRS and CDR2 is YFSETQ. The CDR3 length is 14 residues. The CDR3: CASSDPGQNYGYTF. CDR3 nucleotide sequence: TGCGCCAGCAGCGATCCGGGACAGAACTATGGCTACACCTTC.

Concerning this clone itself: At the DNA level, this CDR3 is encoded by other sequences in the same sample as well. The V call is TRBV27, the J call TRBJ2-3; no firm D call. The V gene's germline CDR1 is MNHEY and CDR2 SMNVEV (reference sequence). The CDR3 has 12 amino acids. V was shortened by 6 bases and J by 2 bases, with 6 bases between the two germline ends. CDR3 residues: CASSLSTDTQYF. The CDR3 nucleotides are TGTGCCAGCAGCCTATCCACAGATACGCAGTATTTT.

CDR3 amino acids: CASSFKGAPNYGYTF. CDR3 sequence (DNA): TGTGCCAGCAGCTTTAAGGGGGCTCCTAACTATGGCTACACCTTC. V is TRBV13 and J is TRBJ1-2; 7 bases match TRBD1. V was clipped by 3 bases and J by 0 bases; unmatched bases: 4. The CDR3 is 15 residues long. Germline lookup yields CDR1 PRHDT and CDR2 FYEKMQ (reference sequence).

This clone has a handful of counts. CDR3 sequence (DNA): TGCGCCAGCAGCCAAAGGAGGGGACTGGAAGCTTTCTTT. Protein: CASSQRRGLEAFF. The J gene is TRBJ1-1, the V gene TRBV4-1, with a tentative D call TRBD1 (5 bases). CDR1 and CDR2 (germline): MGHRA, YSYEKL. CDR3 length equals 13 residues. V was pared by 2 bases and J by 8 bases, with 12 bases between.

CDR3 DNA: TGCAGCGTTGAGACCGGGCTGAACACTGAAGCTTTCTTT. Its protein product is CSVETGLNTEAFF. The chain joins TRBV29-1 to TRBJ1-1; D remains ambiguous. V was trimmed by 3 bases and J by 0 bases, leaving 8 bases between them. This CDR3 is built from 13 residues. The germline gives CDR1 SQVTM, CDR2 ANQGSEA.

This chain connects TRBV30 to TRBJ2-3; 8 nucleotides agree with TRBD2. The J segment lost 6 bases and the V segment lost 0 bases, leaving 14 bases of the junction unmatched. From germline, CDR1 is GTSNPN and CDR2 SVGIG (reference sequence). The CDR3 runs 17 residues. The CDR3 here is CAWSVGGTRFVTDTQYF. DNA of the CDR3: TGTGCCTGGAGTGTAGGAGGGACTAGGTTTGTGACCGATACGCAGTATTTT.

This chain links TRBV9 with TRBJ1-4, with TRBD1 matching over 8 bases. Germline CDR1 SGDLS, CDR2 YYNGEE. The CDR3 is 17 amino acids. V lost 4 bases to trimming and J lost 5 bases; unmatched junction nucleotides: 13. The CDR3 region is CASSPFPQTGENEKLFF. CDR3 sequence (DNA): TGTGCCAGCAGCCCCTTCCCGCAGACAGGGGAGAATGAAAAACTGTTTTTT.

The V call is TRBV20-1, the J call TRBJ2-3; D remains unclear. The germline V gene has CDR1 DFQATT and CDR2 SNEGSKA (reference sequence). CDR3 size: 11 residues. The CDR3 loop reads CTMTSTDTQYF. The DNA for the CDR3 is TGCACCATGACTAGCACAGATACGCAGTATTTT.

This clone was seen only a few times. The rearrangement uses TRBV29-1 and TRBJ2-5, with a possible D match to TRBD2 (6 bases). Per germline, CDR1 SQVTM and CDR2 ANQGSEA. The CDR3 length is 13 residues. The germline V and J ends were trimmed by 7 bases and 1 base, with 13 bases remaining between them. The CDR3 DNA follows: TGCAGCGCTCCATGGCGGGGCCAAGAGACCCAGTACTTC. Its translation is CSAPWRGQETQYF.

The gene calls are TRBV30 and TRBJ2-1, with 8 bases matching TRBD2. V shed 1 base, J shed 7 bases, and the junction held 9 bases outside the gene matches. The CDR3 totals 15 residues. CDR1 GTSNPN and CDR2 SVGIG come from the germline V gene (reference sequence). The CDR3 spells CAWSAVSGVVNEQFF. The CDR3 DNA reads TGTGCCTGGAGTGCTGTTAGCGGGGTGGTAAATGAGCAGTTCTTC.

The chain couples TRBV4-1 to TRBJ1-5, with D tentatively TRBD1 (6 bases). The CDR3 is made up of 13 amino acids. The ends were cut back, 5 bases at V and 9 bases at J, with 14 bases in the middle. Germline V lookup: CDR1 MGHRA, CDR2 YSYEKL. CDR3 amino acids: CASSIEGGGPQHF. The CDR3 bases are TGCGCCAGCAGCATAGAAGGGGGGGGGCCCCAGCATTTT.